This T cell receptor beta chain was retrieved from a study of blood T cell repertoires in COVID-19. This clone was detected only a few times. Sequenced by immunoSEQ multiplex PCR; TCRdb stores in-frame clones only, minus some. This sample carries 120,000 or so clones, roughly 80% of them seen once, and the ten largest clones take roughly 8.6%. The TCR comes from a human donor in a cohort sampled during active COVID-19. Sequences were obtained from peripheral blood.

The CDR3, as DNA: TGTGCCAGTTCGCGGGAGCCCCCCTACGAGCAGTACTTC. Protein sequence: CASSREPPYEQYF. The chain joins TRBV7-2 to TRBJ2-7, with 7 bases lining up with TRBD2. The V gene end was trimmed by 9 bases and the J gene end by 2 bases; junction bases not matched to a gene: 7. There are 13 residues in the CDR3. Germline V lookup: CDR1 SGHTA, CDR2 FQGNSA.